One and the same sample provided the 2 T cell receptor beta chains below, sequenced in a study of cytomegalovirus exposure and HLA in healthy donors. A multiplex PCR was run with 60 Vbeta primers and 13 Jbeta primers. Data came from immunoSEQ multiplex PCR; TCRdb stores just in-frame clones and leaves some out. The sample table includes 100,000 or so clones. Sequencing input: PBMCs. The receptors were gathered from a woman in her twenties or thirties in good health and CMV-seronegative.

The chain joins TRBV7-3 to TRBJ2-2; D remains ambiguous. The germline V gene encodes CDR1 SGHTA and CDR2 FQGTGA. The length of the CDR3 is 15 residues. Trimming stripped 1 base from V and 4 bases from J, with 10 bases between. CDR3 sequence: CASSLSGSSTGELFF. The DNA of the CDR3 is TGTGCCAGCAGCTTAAGTGGTAGCTCCACCGGGGAGCTGTTTTTT. The full variable domain, in which reference TRBV7-3 and TRBJ2-2 provide the parts outside the CDR3, is GAGVSQTPSNKVTEKGKYVELRCDPISGHTALYWYRQSLGQGPEFLIYFQGTGAADDSGLPNDRFFAVRPEGSVSTLKIQRTERGDSAVYLCASSLSGSSTGELFFGEGSRLTVL.

The V and J genes are TRBV19 and TRBJ1-5; 11 nucleotides agree with TRBD1. CDR1 and CDR2 from the germline V gene are LNHDA and SQIVND (reference sequence). The trim removed 4 bases at V and 0 bases at J, leaving 2 bases unmatched. The CDR3 covers 16 residues. CDR3 nucleotide sequence: TGTGCCAGTAGTAAGGACAGGGGGCTTAGCAATCAGCCCCAGCATTTT. Amino acids: CASSKDRGLSNQPQHF.